The clone carrying this T cell receptor (beta chain) has only a few counts. Its target is not known. This sample is part of a study of blood T cells in healthy people across ages. Whole-study context: Template switching caught about one barcoded beta molecule for each two T cells. Notes on the study in general: Across the age range, TCR beta diversity per million T cells fell in a roughly linear way. Naive T cell percentage showed a strong correlation with TCR beta diversity. When set beside aged donors, long-lived donors presented more naive CD4+ cells and higher diversity.

Sample-barcoded 5' priming and a J-beta primer mix drove a second PCR of roughly 6 to 12 cycles. TCRdb reprocessed the 5' RACE reads with MiXCR, giving one entry per CDR3 protein. Seen here are about 580,000 distinct CDR3 sequences, less than 60% observed once, and the top ten hold approximately 25%. The ends lost 5 bases at V and 7 bases at J; junction bases unmatched: 6. This CDR3 comprises 13 residues. Germline CDR1 and CDR2: SGHAT and FQNNGV. This receptor was taken from a man older than 75 in good health. The specimen sequenced was blood. V is TRBV11-2 and J is TRBJ2-3, with 7 bases that match TRBD1. This CDR3 is CASSPGTANTQYF. In nucleotides, the CDR3 is TGTGCCAGCAGCCCCGGGACAGCCAATACGCAGTATTTT.